This entry concerns a single TCR beta chain. Its target is not known. The germline V gene encodes CDR1 MGHRA and CDR2 YSYEKL. The V and J ends lost 3 bases and 1 base respectively, with 12 bases between them. The CDR3 extends over 15 amino acids. This specimen comes from a study of T cells in localized non-small cell lung cancer. Study-level findings and limits: Of the top 100 tumor clones, median roughly 55 were in adjacent lung, more than 25 among its top 100. Sequencing was restricted to one tumor region; therefore, heterogeneity remains possible. Exceeding tumor, uninvolved adjacent lung had the highest T cell clonality.

Sequencing used immunoSEQ multiplex PCR; TCRdb keeps in-frame clones, though not all of them. The table has around 45,000 clones, approximately 86% seen once. The sample in question was PBMCs, obtained before any cancer treatment. The rearrangement joins TRBV4-1 to TRBJ1-1; no clear D. This clonotype originated in a man between 40 and 70 years old with stage II lung adenocarcinoma. The CDR3 DNA reads as TGCGCCAGCAGCCAGTTAGAACAGACGAACACTGAAGCTTTCTTT. This gives the protein CASSQLEQTNTEAFF.